These 19 T cell receptor beta chains were all obtained from the same sample, sequenced in a study of cytotoxic CD8 clonotypes in ibrutinib-treated CLL. Assay used: immunoSEQ multiplex PCR; TCRdb lists only in-frame clones, some missing. The sample contains 150,000 to 250,000 clones, over 60% of which appear only once. The sequenced sample was PBMCs, obtained after 24 months of ibrutinib treatment. The source is a human donor with chronic lymphocytic leukemia.

The chain has TRBV7-2 and TRBJ1-3; no reliable D call. The germline V gene has CDR1 SGHTA and CDR2 FQGNSA. Trimming took off 1 base at V and 1 base at J, with 14 bases between the two ends. The CDR3 runs to 17 residues. Here the CDR3 DNA reads TGTGCCAGCAGCTTAGTACCGTTCTTAAGGTCTGGAAACACCATATATTTT. Its protein product is CASSLVPFLRSGNTIYF.

V and J are TRBV7-9 and TRBJ1-5; maybe TRBD1 (6 bases). V was trimmed by 3 bases and J by 1 base, leaving 10 bases between them. Germline values: CDR1 SEHNR, CDR2 FQNEAQ (reference sequence). The CDR3 spans 15 residues. CDR3 in amino acids: CASSFEGGSNQPQHF. In DNA form, the CDR3 reads TGTGCCAGCAGCTTCGAAGGGGGGAGCAATCAGCCCCAGCATTTT.

The table lists this clone with a count of one. The rearrangement joins TRBV28 to TRBJ2-7; D is uncertain. Trimming cost V 7 bases and J 6 bases, with 25 bases left between them. The germline CDR1 and CDR2 sequences are MDHEN and SYDVKM. The CDR3 has 16 amino acids. CDR3 amino acids: CASKVGFAQPPIEQYF. DNA of the CDR3: TGTGCCAGCAAGGTTGGCTTTGCGCAACCCCCTATCGAGCAGTACTTC. Looking up the rest from reference TRBV28 and TRBJ2-7 gives the full variable domain: DVKVTQSSRYLVKRTGEKVFLECVQDMDHENMFWYRQDPGLGLRLIYFSYDVKMKEKGDIPEGYSVSREKKERFSLILESASTNQTSMYLCASKVGFAQPPIEQYFGPGTRLTVT.

V and J are TRBV18 and TRBJ2-6; D may be TRBD1 (6 bases). The CDR3 has 15 residues. Trimming cost V 2 bases and J 2 bases, with 7 bases left between them. The V gene's germline CDR1 is KGHSH and CDR2 LQKENI. The CDR3 here is CASSPGGAGANVLTF. The DNA for the CDR3 is TGTGCCAGCTCACCAGGGGGCGCTGGGGCCAACGTCCTGACTTTC.

The chain carries TRBV19 and TRBJ1-1; 8 bases fit TRBD1. Germline CDR1 reads LNHDA; CDR2 reads SQIVND (reference sequence). There are 14 residues in the CDR3. Trimming at V came to 5 bases and at J to 3 bases, leaving 5 bases not matched to a gene. The CDR3 loop reads CASSPDRDHTEAFF. DNA of the CDR3: TGTGCCAGTAGTCCGGACAGGGATCACACTGAAGCTTTCTTT.

The genes are TRBV9 and TRBJ2-1; TRBD2 might be the D (5 bases). The germline V gene has CDR1 SGDLS and CDR2 YYNGEE. Trimming removed 2 bases from V and 0 bases from J, with 12 bases in between. CDR3 length: 16 residues. CDR3 nucleotides: TGTGCCAGCAGCGTCACTAGTCCCCGCTCCTACAATGAGCAGTTCTTC. It yields the protein CASSVTSPRSYNEQFF.

The V gene is TRBV4-3, the J gene TRBJ2-7; TRBD1 matches 7 bases. The CDR3 loop spans 13 amino acids. Trimming cost V 3 bases and J 6 bases; bases outside gene matches: 5. Germline loops: CDR1 LGHNA, CDR2 YSLEER. The CDR3 coding sequence is TGCGCCAGCAGCCAGGACAGGTACTCCGAGCAGTACTTC. Translation gives CASSQDRYSEQYF.

The rearrangement uses TRBV2 and TRBJ2-3; D possibly matches TRBD1 or TRBD2 (5 bases each). Germline-derived CDR1 and CDR2 are SNHLY and FYNNEI. The CDR3 extends over 13 amino acids. Trimming cost V 9 bases and J 2 bases, with 12 bases left between them. CDR3: CASEGPNTDTQYF. CDR3 bases: TGTGCCAGTGAGGGGCCCAACACAGATACGCAGTATTTT.

The chain carries TRBV2 and TRBJ1-4, with D uncertain. CDR3 length: 14 amino acids. Germline assignment: CDR1 SNHLY and CDR2 FYNNEI. Between the trimmed V and J ends, which lost 0 bases and 7 bases, there was a span of 9 bases. The CDR3 here is CASSEALGGEKLFF. The CDR3 bases are TGTGCCAGCAGTGAAGCGCTTGGCGGTGAAAAACTGTTTTTT.

This clone was detected once. The chain couples TRBV4-3 to TRBJ2-7; 7 bases align to TRBD2. CDR3 length: 15 amino acids. Trimming at V came to 3 bases and at J to 5 bases, leaving 10 bases not matched to a gene. Per the germline V gene, CDR1 is LGHNA and CDR2 is YSLEER. The CDR3 loop reads CASSHGGRDGNEQYF. The CDR3 nucleotides are TGCGCCAGCAGCCACGGAGGGAGGGACGGGAACGAGCAGTACTTC.

The rearrangement links TRBV7-8 to TRBJ1-1; 9 bases agree with TRBD1. The CDR3 consists of 16 residues. Germline V lookup: CDR1 SGHVS, CDR2 FQNEAQ. V dropped 2 bases and J dropped 4; count of bases not matched to a gene: 8. Written as DNA, the CDR3 is TGTGCCAGCAGCTTAAACCCGGGACAGGGTTTCACTGAAGCTTTCTTT. This translates into CASSLNPGQGFTEAFF.

The rearrangement links TRBV23-1 to TRBJ2-7, with 7 positions matching TRBD1. TRBV23-1 is identified as an open reading frame with a role that is uncertain. The ends lost 6 bases at V and 6 bases at J; junction bases unmatched: 8. The CDR3 spans 13 residues. This CDR3 is CASRLTGWREQYF. CDR3 DNA: TGCGCCAGCAGGTTGACAGGGTGGCGCGAGCAGTACTTC.

V is TRBV5-1 and J is TRBJ2-2; TRBD2 is a possible D gene (6 bases). CDR3 length equals 15 residues. V dropped 4 bases and J dropped 0 bases, with 10 bases sitting between them. CDR1 is SGHRS and CDR2 is YFSETQ in the germline V gene. The CDR3 coding sequence is TGCGCCAGCAGCACCCCTAGCGCGAACACCGGGGAGCTGTTTTTT. This sequence encodes CASSTPSANTGELFF.

V gene TRBV10-2 combines with J gene TRBJ1-4; a weak D match, TRBD1 (6 bases). The germline gives CDR1 WSHSY, CDR2 SAAADI. The CDR3 loop spans 15 amino acids. V dropped 7 bases and J dropped 2 bases, with 14 bases sitting between them. CDR3 protein: CASKTRGATNEKLFF. The CDR3 DNA sequence: TGCGCCAGCAAGACCCGGGGGGCCACTAATGAAAAACTGTTTTTT.

The chain recombines TRBV30 with TRBJ1-1; a possible D gene is TRBD1 (5 bases). The CDR3 sequence is 14 residues long. Per germline, CDR1 GTSNPN and CDR2 SVGIG (reference sequence). Between the trimmed V and J ends, which lost 3 bases and 5 bases, there was a span of 16 bases. CDR3 amino acids: CAWSRRGVGTEAFF. CDR3 sequence (DNA): TGTGCCTGGAGCCGTCGGGGGGTAGGGACTGAAGCTTTCTTT.

The V gene is TRBV9, the J gene TRBJ2-1; 11 bases map to TRBD2. CDR3 size: 20 residues. CDR1 and CDR2 from the germline V gene are SGDLS and YYNGEE. Trimming removed 3 bases from V and 1 base from J; junction bases left unmatched: 15. Written as DNA, the CDR3 is TGTGCCAGCAGCGGGAGCGACTGGGAGCTAGCGGGAGGTTCCTACAATGAGCAGTTCTTC. It codes for CASSGSDWELAGGSYNEQFF.

This chain connects TRBV11-3 to TRBJ1-1; no definite D call. V gave up 1 base and J gave up 1 base, with 7 bases separating them. The CDR3 is made up of 14 amino acids. Germline V CDR1 and CDR2: SGHNT, YENEEA. CDR3 protein: CASSLGAGNTEAFF. In nucleotides, the CDR3 is TGTGCCAGCAGCTTAGGGGCGGGGAACACTGAAGCTTTCTTT.

The CDR3 DNA sequence: TGTGCCAGCGGGGCCTACGAGCAGTACTTC. As protein: CASGAYEQYF. The gene calls are TRBV6-1 and TRBJ2-7; D gene uncertain. The CDR3 contains 10 residues. Germline V gene lookup returns CDR1 MNHNS and CDR2 SASEGT. Trimming pared 8 bases from V and 2 bases from J, leaving 4 bases between.

The chain joins TRBV10-3 to TRBJ2-5, with unresolved D. The V end was cut by 5 bases, the J end by 1 base, with 2 bases between. Germline CDR1 ENHRY, CDR2 SYGVKD. This CDR3 region has 11 residues. CDR3 protein: CAISFQETQYF. The DNA of the CDR3 is TGTGCCATCAGTTTCCAAGAGACCCAGTACTTC.